This T cell receptor (beta chain) was sequenced during a study of cytomegalovirus exposure and HLA in healthy donors. Study-level results: As was reported, the classifier diagnosed cytomegalovirus status with high specificity and sensitivity. Per a later analysis, approximately 16,000 TCR beta sequences showed association with HLA alleles at 0.05 false discovery rate. According to an earlier analysis, most TCR beta V segments yielded productive rearrangements about 90% or about 30% of the time.

This cohort consisted of healthy bone marrow donors. Use of 60 Vbeta and 13 Jbeta primers characterized the PCR. TCRdb keeps only in-frame clones here, not all; method: immunoSEQ multiplex PCR. Here the sample spans some 57,000 clones, 70% to 90% being singletons. CDR3 length equals 17 residues. The V segment lost 7 bases and the J segment 0 bases; nucleotides outside the gene matches: 15. Germline V gene lookup returns CDR1 SQVTM and CDR2 ANQGSEA. This clone came up once. Its antigen is unidentified. The clonotype originates from a man aged 25-40 years in good health and CMV-seropositive. The chain employs TRBV29-1 and TRBJ2-7; 10 nucleotides align to TRBD1. The sequenced material came from PBMCs. The CDR3: CSGRVWDRGTSSYEQYF. Here the CDR3 DNA reads TGCAGCGGGCGAGTGTGGGACAGGGGCACCAGCTCCTACGAGCAGTACTTC.